Described below is a single TCR beta chain sequence and its context. The target antigen is unknown. TCRdb's table, derived via immunoSEQ multiplex PCR, lists solely in-frame clones and lacks some. The sample has approximately 120,000 clones, approximately 91% seen once. The source of the sample is a study of T cell responses to AZD1222 COVID-19 vaccine. Findings of the study overall: A mostly white British donor set with more females was recruited, and clonal diversity was possibly underestimated.

Germline V gene data show CDR1 as SGHTA and CDR2 as FQGNSA. The CDR3 is 16 residues long. Trimming took 3 bases from V and 7 from J; bases not matched to a gene: 7. The chain carries TRBV7-2 and TRBJ2-1; 12 positions agree with TRBD1. The sequence was obtained from an adult in good health. The sample in question was peripheral blood, obtained on day 0 of AZD1222 vaccination. Here the CDR3 DNA reads TGTGCCAGCAGCTTGAACCCGGGACAGGGGGCTAATGAGCAGTTCTTC. It yields the protein CASSLNPGQGANEQFF. The complete variable domain, with remaining parts taken from reference TRBV7-2 and TRBJ2-1, reads GAGVSQSPSNKVTEKGKDVELRCDPISGHTALYWYRQSLGQGLEFLIYFQGNSAPDKSGLPSDRFSAERTGGSVSTLTIQRTQQEDSAVYLCASSLNPGQGANEQFFGPGTRLTVL.